The 8 T cell receptor beta chains in this list originate from one sample, sequenced in a study of blood T cell repertoires in COVID-19. Only in-frame clones appear in the TCRdb table, and some are missing; sequencing was by immunoSEQ multiplex PCR. This table holds around 200,000 clones, around 75% found once. Sequencing input: peripheral blood. These receptor sequences come from a woman between 40 and 50 years old with COVID-19, enrolled during active disease.

The genes are TRBV30 and TRBJ1-2; 9 nucleotides agree with TRBD1. Looked up from germline, CDR1 is GTSNPN and CDR2 is SVGIG (reference sequence). This CDR3 region has 13 residues. The trim removed 7 bases at V and 8 bases at J, leaving 11 bases unmatched. Here the CDR3 reads CASTQQGARGYTF. In DNA form, the CDR3 reads TGTGCCTCAACGCAACAGGGGGCGAGGGGCTACACCTTC.

The J gene is TRBJ1-3, the V gene TRBV2; D not resolved. This CDR3 has 16 amino acids. Germline CDR1 reads SNHLY; CDR2 reads FYNNEI. The V end lost 2 bases, the J end lost 0 bases, and 11 bases lay between the germline ends. DNA of the CDR3: TGTGCCAGCAGTGAAAAATCAGTTATCTCTGGAAACACCATATATTTT. It translates to CASSEKSVISGNTIYF.

The chain carries TRBV7-9 and TRBJ1-4; 8 bases agree with TRBD1. The CDR3 has 17 amino acids. With V trimmed by 1 base and J by 2 bases, 6 bases remained unmatched. Germline V CDR1 and CDR2: SEHNR, FQNEAQ (reference sequence). The CDR3 bases are TGTGCCAGCAGCTTAGGCCAGGGGGCGCTTACTAATGAAAAACTGTTTTTT. Amino acids: CASSLGQGALTNEKLFF.

On this clone: Compared with germline, one end of the junction differs, possibly owing to a read error. The rearrangement uses TRBV6-5 and TRBJ2-1; 8 bases fit TRBD2. CDR1 is MNHEY, CDR2 SVGAGI, per germline. The CDR3 runs 15 residues. The CDR3 nucleotides read TGTGCCAGCAGCTACTCCGGGACTAGTCACGATGAGCAGTTCTTC. Its protein is CASSYSGTSHDEQFF.

The chain recombines TRBV6-5 with TRBJ1-1; 7 bases fit TRBD1. V gave up 5 bases and J gave up 4 bases; unmatched junction bases: 10. This CDR3 spans 15 amino acids. CDR1 and CDR2 (germline): MNHEY, SVGAGI. The CDR3 coding sequence is TGTGCCAGCAGTATCCGACAGGGCGTTCTCACTGAAGCTTTCTTT. It is translated as CASSIRQGVLTEAFF.

This chain connects TRBV19 to TRBJ2-7; 10 bases agree with TRBD2. This CDR3 comprises 14 residues. Germline values: CDR1 LNHDA, CDR2 SQIVND (reference sequence). The junction had 3 bases not matched to a gene; V was cut back by 5 bases and J by 2 bases. The CDR3 sequence: CASSALAGAYEQYF. The CDR3 DNA reads TGTGCCAGTAGTGCGCTAGCGGGAGCCTACGAGCAGTACTTC.

The J gene is TRBJ2-1, the V gene TRBV24-1, with TRBD2 matching over 8 bases. The V gene's germline CDR1 is KGHDR and CDR2 SFDVKD. The ends lost 1 base at V and 7 bases at J; junction bases unmatched: 2. The CDR3 length is 14 residues. The CDR3 is CATSDLTGGNEQFF. CDR3 sequence (DNA): TGTGCCACCAGTGATTTAACGGGAGGGAATGAGCAGTTCTTC.

The chain uses TRBV5-4 and TRBJ2-5; TRBD1 matches at 7 bases. The germline V gene has CDR1 SGHNT and CDR2 YYREEE (reference sequence). The CDR3 extends over 14 amino acids. With 4 bases clipped from V and 4 bases from J, the junction kept 7 bases outside the gene matches. The CDR3 coding sequence is TGTGCCAGCAGCCTAGCAGGGGGTCTAGAGACCCAGTACTTC. It encodes CASSLAGGLETQYF. Using reference TRBV5-4 and TRBJ2-5 for the parts outside the CDR3, the full variable domain is ETGVTQSPTHLIKTRGQQVTLRCSSQSGHNTVSWYQQALGQGPQFIFQYYREEENGRGNFPPRFSGLQFPNYSSELNVNALELDDSALYLCASSLAGGLETQYFGPGTRLLVL.